These 25 T cell receptor beta chains came from one sample sequenced in a study of T cell changes during pregnancy in multiple sclerosis. Clones were read by immunoSEQ multiplex PCR, and TCRdb kept only the in-frame ones, dropping some. Found here are around 40,000 clones, approximately 93% of them singletons; the top ten hold about 9%. The sample consisted of CD8+ T cells from peripheral blood mononuclear cells, taken in the third trimester of pregnancy. These receptors all stem from a female donor with multiple sclerosis, enrolled in a pregnancy study.

This clone showed up just once. Written as DNA, the CDR3 is TGTGCCAGCTCACAACAGGGGGCGGACTATGGCTACACCTTC. Its protein product is CASSQQGADYGYTF. The chain has TRBV18 and TRBJ1-2; TRBD1 agrees at 9 bases. J gave up 3 bases and V 4 bases, and 3 bases lay outside the gene matches. The germline gives CDR1 KGHSH, CDR2 LQKENI. The CDR3 sequence is 14 residues long.

This chain links TRBV5-1 with TRBJ2-7, with D uncertain. V lost 1 base to trimming and J lost 0 bases, with 5 bases between them. The CDR3 contains 13 residues. The germline V gene encodes CDR1 SGHRS and CDR2 YFSETQ. CDR3 sequence: CASSLTPSYEQYF. CDR3 bases: TGCGCCAGCAGCTTGACACCCTCCTACGAGCAGTACTTC.

The chain couples TRBV11-2 to TRBJ1-2; 8 positions agree with TRBD1. Germline trimming cut 1 base from V and 7 bases from J; bases unmatched to any gene: 5. Germline loops: CDR1 SGHAT, CDR2 FQNNGV. The CDR3 covers 14 residues. The CDR3 reads CASSLGQGKGGYTF. CDR3 nucleotides: TGTGCCAGCAGCTTAGGACAGGGGAAGGGTGGCTACACCTTC.

CDR3 loop: CAGTVNEQYF. The CDR3 region has the DNA TGTGCCGGGACAGTCAACGAGCAGTACTTC. The chain links TRBV21-1 to TRBJ2-7; the table assigns TRBD1, which was not confirmed against the DNA. TRBV21-1 is assigned pseudogene status. This CDR3 region has 10 residues.

Here the CDR3 reads CASSFAPKSLGYTF. CDR3 nucleotides: TGTGCCAGCAGTTTCGCCCCAAAGTCCCTAGGCTACACCTTC. This sequence joins TRBV27 and TRBJ1-2; the D is unclear. Germline V CDR1 and CDR2: MNHEY, SMNVEV (reference sequence). Trimming stripped 3 bases from V and 8 bases from J, with 16 bases between. The CDR3 totals 14 residues.

DNA of the CDR3: TGTGCCACCAGCCGGGGGGCAGGGGCAAATTCACCCCTCCACTTT. Its protein product is CATSRGAGANSPLHF. This chain connects TRBV15 to TRBJ1-6; the D gene is possibly TRBD1 (6 bases). Trimming removed 5 bases from V and 7 bases from J, with 15 bases in between. The germline CDR1 and CDR2 sequences are LNHNV and YYDKDF (reference sequence). This CDR3 spans 15 amino acids.

The CDR3 nucleotides are TGCGCCAGCAGCCAAGATCTGGTTATGAGGGGGTCGGGCGAGCAGTACTTC. This codes for CASSQDLVMRGSGEQYF. V usage is TRBV4-1 and J usage is TRBJ2-7, with a tentative D call TRBD1 (6 bases). Germline assignment: CDR1 MGHRA and CDR2 YSYEKL. The CDR3 contains 17 residues. V dropped 0 bases and J dropped 6 bases, with 21 bases sitting between them.

V is TRBV10-1 and J is TRBJ1-2; no definite D call. The CDR3 is 16 residues long. Germline assignment: CDR1 WNHNN and CDR2 SYGVQD (reference sequence). V was pared by 3 bases and J by 1 base, with 15 bases between. CDR3 loop: CASSDRSLHFNYGYTF. CDR3 coding DNA: TGCGCCAGCAGTGATCGGTCCCTCCACTTTAACTATGGCTACACCTTC.

The CDR3 loop is CASSFLPRGDTEAFF. The DNA for the CDR3 is TGTGCCAGCAGCTTCTTGCCCCGGGGGGACACTGAAGCTTTCTTT. The chain links TRBV5-5 to TRBJ1-1; D is perhaps TRBD1 (5 bases). Trimming cost V 2 bases and J 3 bases, with 14 bases left between them. CDR3 length: 15 residues. The germline gives CDR1 SGHKS, CDR2 YYEKEE (reference sequence).

V and J are TRBV27 and TRBJ2-1; the match to TRBD2 covers 13 bases. The V gene end was trimmed by 7 bases and the J gene end by 9 bases; junction bases not matched to a gene: 9. Germline V gives CDR1 MNHEY, CDR2 SMNVEV (reference sequence). The CDR3 is 15 amino acids. In DNA form, the CDR3 reads TGTGCCAGCACAAGTGGGACTAGCGGGGAAGGTGAGCAGTTCTTC. Translated, it gives CASTSGTSGEGEQFF.

This rearrangement joins TRBV2 to TRBJ2-2, with TRBD2 as a possible D gene (5 bases). Trimming removed 5 bases from V and 1 base from J, with 17 bases in between. From germline, CDR1 is SNHLY and CDR2 FYNNEI. The length of the CDR3 is 17 residues. The CDR3 region is CASSPAWESQNTGELFF. The CDR3 nucleotides read TGTGCCAGCAGTCCCGCCTGGGAGTCACAGAACACCGGGGAGCTGTTTTTT.

This chain links TRBV6-6 with TRBJ2-7; D possibly corresponds to TRBD1 (6 bases). The CDR3 is 14 amino acids. Germline V lookup: CDR1 MNHNY, CDR2 SVGAGI (reference sequence). Deletions cut 0 bases from V and 2 bases from J, with 8 bases between. The CDR3 here is CASSYSEGAYEQYF. Here the CDR3 DNA reads TGTGCCAGCAGTTACTCCGAGGGGGCCTACGAGCAGTACTTC.

The chain employs TRBV5-1 and TRBJ2-1; a weak D match, TRBD2 (5 bases). CDR3 size: 15 residues. The V gene's germline CDR1 is SGHRS and CDR2 YFSETQ. V lost 3 bases, J lost 3 bases, and 13 bases lay in between. The CDR3 protein is CASSSEGDYYNEQFF. The DNA for the CDR3 is TGCGCCAGCAGCTCAGAAGGTGACTACTACAATGAGCAGTTCTTC.

The V call is TRBV2, the J call TRBJ1-5; 7 nucleotides agree with TRBD1. CDR1 is SNHLY and CDR2 is FYNNEI in the germline V gene. V dropped 0 bases and J dropped 4; count of bases not matched to a gene: 9. The CDR3 loop spans 17 amino acids. The CDR3 DNA reads TGTGCCAGCAGTGAAGCCCAGGACAGGTTTGATAATCAGCCCCAGCATTTT. It specifies CASSEAQDRFDNQPQHF.

V gene TRBV11-2 combines with J gene TRBJ2-1; 10 positions match TRBD1. V shed 4 bases and J 10 bases; nucleotides not matched to a gene: 10. This CDR3 spans 15 amino acids. Germline values: CDR1 SGHAT, CDR2 FQNNGV. The CDR3 sequence: CASSSTLPTGGEQFF. The CDR3 DNA reads as TGTGCCAGCAGCTCGACCCTTCCGACAGGGGGCGAGCAGTTCTTC.

The chain employs TRBV10-2 and TRBJ2-1, with a possible D match to TRBD1 (5 bases). The V and J ends lost 7 bases and 4 bases respectively, with 11 bases between them. The CDR3 contains 13 residues. CDR1 and CDR2 from the germline V gene are WSHSY and SAAADI. CDR3 DNA sequence: TGCGCCAGCAAAGGGGCAGGTTACAATGAGCAGTTCTTC. This gives the protein CASKGAGYNEQFF.

This rearrangement joins TRBV6-5 to TRBJ2-7; the match to TRBD1 covers 11 bases. Trimming cost V 2 bases and J 6 bases; bases outside gene matches: 3. CDR1 and CDR2 (germline): MNHEY, SVGAGI. The CDR3 has 14 residues. CDR3 nucleotides: TGTGCCAGCAGTTACGGACAGGGGGCTATCGAGCAGTACTTC. Translation: CASSYGQGAIEQYF.

The chain couples TRBV7-9 to TRBJ1-5; D is unresolved. The CDR3 spans 13 residues. Trimming pared 3 bases from V and 1 base from J, leaving 4 bases between. The germline gives CDR1 SEHNR, CDR2 FQNEAQ (reference sequence). CDR3 residues: CASSFQSNQPQHF. CDR3 DNA sequence: TGTGCCAGCAGCTTTCAAAGCAATCAGCCCCAGCATTTT.

V and J are TRBV5-6 and TRBJ2-3; TRBD2 aligns across 8 bases. This CDR3 spans 12 amino acids. Trimming removed 3 bases from V and 14 bases from J; junction bases left unmatched: 8. Germline V lookup: CDR1 SGHDT, CDR2 YYEEEE. The CDR3 spells CASSWAGRDPYF. In DNA form, the CDR3 reads TGTGCCAGCAGCTGGGCCGGGAGGGACCCGTATTTT.

This clone has only one observation. The gene calls are TRBV5-6 and TRBJ2-3; 9 nucleotides line up with TRBD2. Germline V gene lookup returns CDR1 SGHDT and CDR2 YYEEEE. The CDR3 contains 16 residues. J was trimmed by 0 bases and V by 4 bases; bases with no gene match: 6. The CDR3 region is CASSAVAGVSTDTQYF. CDR3 nucleotides: TGTGCCAGCAGCGCAGTAGCGGGGGTTAGCACAGATACGCAGTATTTT. Filled out from reference TRBV5-6 and TRBJ2-3, the complete variable domain reads DAGVTQSPTHLIKTRGQQVTLRCSPKSGHDTVSWYQQALGQGPQFIFQYYEEEERQRGNFPDRFSGHQFPNYSSELNVNALLLGDSALYLCASSAVAGVSTDTQYFGPGTRLTVL.

This clone appeared once. The rearrangement uses TRBV6-5 and TRBJ1-1, with 7 bases lining up with TRBD1. Trimming removed 0 bases from V and 5 bases from J; junction bases left unmatched: 6. Per the germline V gene, CDR1 is MNHEY and CDR2 is SVGAGI. This CDR3 is built from 15 residues. The CDR3 DNA reads as TGTGCCAGCAGTTACTCAGGACAGGCCTCAACTGAAGCTTTCTTT. It translates to CASSYSGQASTEAFF.

V is TRBV29-1 and J is TRBJ2-1; 12 bases line up with TRBD1. Looked up from germline, CDR1 is SQVTM and CDR2 is ANQGSEA. The CDR3 spans 15 residues. The V gene end was trimmed by 3 bases and the J gene end by 9 bases; junction bases not matched to a gene: 9. CDR3 coding DNA: TGCAGCGTTGAGCTTGCGGGACAGGGGGCAAGTGAGCAGTTCTTC. Its translation: CSVELAGQGASEQFF.

This clone was counted a single time. V gene TRBV27 combines with J gene TRBJ2-7, with 10 bases matching TRBD2. The CDR3 runs to 16 residues. Germline loops: CDR1 MNHEY, CDR2 SMNVEV (reference sequence). J lost 2 bases, V lost 1 base, and 5 bases had no gene match. The CDR3 loop reads CASSLYGTSEAYEQYF. CDR3 nucleotide sequence: TGTGCCAGCAGTTTATACGGGACTAGCGAGGCCTACGAGCAGTACTTC.

This sequence joins TRBV27 and TRBJ2-7; 7 bases map to TRBD1. Germline values: CDR1 MNHEY, CDR2 SMNVEV (reference sequence). The CDR3 totals 13 residues. The trim removed 6 bases at V and 2 bases at J, leaving 4 bases unmatched. CDR3 DNA sequence: TGTGCCAGCAGACTAACAGGGGCCTACGAGCAGTACTTC. Its protein product is CASRLTGAYEQYF.

A note on this clone: Relative to the germline gene, one junction end is altered; a read error may explain this. The chain combines TRBV5-6 with TRBJ2-5; 15 bases map to TRBD2. Germline-derived CDR1 and CDR2 are SGHDT and YYEEEE. The CDR3 totals 13 residues. CDR3 protein: CASSGGTSGGNNF. The CDR3 coding sequence is TGTGCCAGCAGCGGGGGGACTAGCGGGGGGAATAACTTC.